This TCR beta chain appears in the sequencing data of a study of a mutant IDH1 vaccine in newly diagnosed glioma. Study information: Vaccination started 4-6 weeks after radiotherapy alone, or with temozolomide cycles. Most had both radiotherapy and temozolomide beforehand; others had only one.

Assay: immunoSEQ multiplex PCR; the TCRdb copy retains only in-frame clones and omits some. The sample has around 25,000 clones; about 70% are singletons. About this clone: What it binds is not known.

The germline gives CDR1 ENHRY, CDR2 SYGVKD. Trimming shortened V by 2 bases and J by 2 bases, and 14 bases separated the two germline ends. The CDR3 has 16 amino acids. Time point here: week 11, during vaccination. A 20-mer mutant IDH1 peptide at 300 ug was injected subcutaneously with topical imiquimod. The TCR comes from a man aged 18 to 30 with glioma. Some clones in this sample may be carry-over from other donors' samples. The specimen was peripheral blood mononuclear cells (PBMCs), collected from a glioma patient whose treatment included an IDH1 peptide vaccine. The rearrangement joins TRBV10-3 to TRBJ2-3; D is uncertain. Written as DNA, the CDR3 is TGTGCCATCAGTGAGGGGTGGGAACAAATCACAGATACGCAGTATTTT. Its protein product is CAISEGWEQITDTQYF.